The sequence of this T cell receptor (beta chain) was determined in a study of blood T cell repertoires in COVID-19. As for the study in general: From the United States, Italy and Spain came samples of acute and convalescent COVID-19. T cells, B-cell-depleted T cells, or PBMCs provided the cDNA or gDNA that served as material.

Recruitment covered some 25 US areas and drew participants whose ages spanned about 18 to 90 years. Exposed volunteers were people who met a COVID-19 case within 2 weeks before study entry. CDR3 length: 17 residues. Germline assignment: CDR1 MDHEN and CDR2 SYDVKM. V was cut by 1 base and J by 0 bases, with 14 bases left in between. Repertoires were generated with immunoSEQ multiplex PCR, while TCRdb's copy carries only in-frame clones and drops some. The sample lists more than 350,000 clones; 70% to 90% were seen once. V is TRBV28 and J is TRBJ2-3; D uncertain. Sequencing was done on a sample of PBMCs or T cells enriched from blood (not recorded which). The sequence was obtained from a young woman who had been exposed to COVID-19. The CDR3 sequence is CASSLYARRFSTDTQYF. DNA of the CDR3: TGTGCCAGCAGTTTATACGCCAGGCGCTTTAGCACAGATACGCAGTATTTT.